One and the same sample provided the 18 T cell receptor beta chains below, sequenced in a study of blood T cell repertoires in COVID-19. The assay was immunoSEQ multiplex PCR, and TCRdb's table has in-frame clones only and misses some. The sample lists about 180,000 clones, 80% to 90% occurring once. Sequencing was done on a sample of peripheral blood. These receptor sequences come from a man in his sixties with acute or convalescent COVID-19.

V is TRBV19 and J is TRBJ2-7; D ambiguous. This CDR3 comprises 13 residues. The V end was cut by 1 base, the J end by 2 bases, with 6 bases between. CDR1 is LNHDA, CDR2 SQIVND, per germline (reference sequence). CDR3 protein: CASSIGQAYEQYF. The CDR3 DNA is TGTGCCAGTAGTATAGGGCAGGCCTACGAGCAGTACTTC.

The chain carries TRBV12-3 or TRBV12-4 and TRBJ2-2; 7 bases agree with TRBD2. Germline trimming cut 1 base from V and 9 bases from J; bases unmatched to any gene: 2. The CDR3 is 13 residues long. CDR3 sequence: CASSLGGGRELFF. The CDR3 DNA is TGTGCCAGCAGTTTAGGCGGGGGTAGGGAGCTGTTTTTT.

V is TRBV24-1 and J is TRBJ2-7; D is unresolved. The CDR3 runs to 14 residues. Germline values: CDR1 KGHDR, CDR2 SFDVKD. The V end was cut by 3 bases, the J end by 3 bases, with 11 bases between. CDR3 DNA: TGTGCCACCAGTGATCCGACGCGGAGCTACGAGCAGTACTTC. Translated, it gives CATSDPTRSYEQYF.

This chain uses TRBV7-8 with TRBJ2-7; 8 bases match TRBD1. There are 12 residues in the CDR3. Unmatched junction bases numbered 4, after V lost 6 bases and J lost 6 bases. Germline CDR1 reads SGHVS; CDR2 reads FQNEAQ. The DNA for the CDR3 is TGTGCCAGCAGTTATACAGGGGGCGAGCAGTACTTC. Protein sequence: CASSYTGGEQYF.

The chain joins TRBV9 to TRBJ2-1; a weak D match, TRBD2 (6 bases). The CDR3 loop spans 13 amino acids. Trimming left V 0 bases short and J 8 bases short, with 9 bases between. The germline CDR1 and CDR2 sequences are SGDLS and YYNGEE. CDR3 nucleotides: TGTGCCAGCAGCGTAGATGCGGGGTATGAGCAGTTCTTC. It encodes CASSVDAGYEQFF.

V usage is TRBV19 and J usage is TRBJ1-5; 8 positions agree with TRBD1. This CDR3 region has 14 residues. After removal of 5 bases from V and 6 bases from J, the junction contained 6 bases not matched to a gene. CDR1 is LNHDA, CDR2 SQIVND, per germline (reference sequence). CDR3 in amino acids: CASSYGQGAQPQHF. Written as DNA, the CDR3 is TGTGCCAGTAGTTACGGACAGGGCGCTCAGCCCCAGCATTTT.

The chain recombines TRBV6-5 with TRBJ1-6; maybe TRBD1 (5 bases). This CDR3 is built from 15 residues. Deletions cut 5 bases from V and 10 bases from J, with 18 bases between. The germline V gene encodes CDR1 MNHEY and CDR2 SVGAGI. CDR3 sequence reads: CASSIGGPSYSPLHF. CDR3 nucleotide sequence: TGTGCCAGCAGTATCGGGGGACCGAGTTACTCACCCCTCCACTTT.

V usage is TRBV7-8 and J usage is TRBJ2-7, with 10 bases aligning to TRBD1. The germline V gene has CDR1 SGHVS and CDR2 FQNEAQ. V dropped 5 bases and J dropped 3; count of bases not matched to a gene: 4. The CDR3 spans 14 residues. CDR3 DNA: TGTGCCAGCAGCGCCCGGGACAGGGGCTACGAGCAGTACTTC. This translates into CASSARDRGYEQYF.

The gene calls are TRBV5-1 and TRBJ2-1; no firm D call. This CDR3 region has 15 residues. CDR1 SGHRS and CDR2 YFSETQ come from the germline V gene. V was pared by 3 bases and J by 0 bases, with 10 bases between. CDR3 in amino acids: CASSSNPISYNEQFF. The CDR3 coding sequence is TGCGCCAGCAGCTCTAATCCTATCTCCTACAATGAGCAGTTCTTC.

The count of this clone is one. The J gene is TRBJ2-1, the V gene TRBV19, with 8 bases matching TRBD1. Germline CDR1 LNHDA, CDR2 SQIVND (reference sequence). The CDR3 runs 15 residues. With 3 bases clipped from V and 9 bases from J, the junction kept 10 bases outside the gene matches. This CDR3 reads CASSIVRGLSREQFF. CDR3 nucleotide sequence: TGTGCCAGTAGTATTGTCAGGGGGCTATCTCGTGAGCAGTTCTTC. Full variable domain (rest looked up from reference TRBV19 and TRBJ2-1): DGGITQSPKYLFRKEGQNVTLSCEQNLNHDAMYWYRQDPGQGLRLIYYSQIVNDFQKGDIAEGYSVSREKKESFPLTVTSAQKNPTAFYLCASSIVRGLSREQFFGPGTRLTVL.

This chain links TRBV6-5 with TRBJ2-4; D is possibly TRBD1 (5 bases). Trimming stripped 2 bases from V and 7 bases from J, with 9 bases between. This CDR3 is 13 amino acids long. Looked up from germline, CDR1 is MNHEY and CDR2 is SVGAGI. The CDR3 bases are TGTGCCAGCAGTTACCCGCCAGGGAACATTCAGTACTTC. This gives the protein CASSYPPGNIQYF.

This chain joins TRBV7-9 and TRBJ2-1; the match to TRBD2 covers 7 bases. Germline V gene sequence: CDR1 SEHNR, CDR2 FQNEAQ (reference sequence). The CDR3 has 17 amino acids. V lost 5 bases to trimming and J lost 10 bases; unmatched junction nucleotides: 20. Here the CDR3 DNA reads TGTGCCAGCAGCGCCCCCGGGGTCGCGGGAGCCCTGGGGGAGCAGTTCTTC. It encodes CASSAPGVAGALGEQFF. The full variable domain, with the rest looked up from reference TRBV7-9 and TRBJ2-1, is DTGVSQNPRHKITKRGQNVTFRCDPISEHNRLYWYRQTLGQGPEFLTYFQNEAQLEKSRLLSDRFSAERPKGSFSTLEIQRTEQGDSAMYLCASSAPGVAGALGEQFFGPGTRLTVL.

The V gene is TRBV6-2 or TRBV6-3, the J gene TRBJ2-7; no clear D. V dropped 2 bases and J dropped 5 bases, with 10 bases sitting between them. Germline CDR1 and CDR2: MNHEY and SVGEGT. The CDR3 extends over 13 amino acids. In DNA form, the CDR3 reads TGTGCCAGCAGTTACCTGAGTCGCGACGAGCAGTACTTC. Its translation is CASSYLSRDEQYF.

The CDR3 region has the DNA TGTGCCAGCAGCGTGGCTAGCGGGAGGCAATACAATGAGCAGTTCTTC. It encodes CASSVASGRQYNEQFF. The chain employs TRBV7-3 and TRBJ2-1, with 11 bases lining up with TRBD2. This CDR3 spans 16 amino acids. From germline, CDR1 is SGHTA and CDR2 FQGTGA. Trimming cost V 5 bases and J 4 bases; bases outside gene matches: 7.

The CDR3: CASSIWFGAGVSWETQYF. The CDR3 nucleotides are TGTGCCAGTAGTATCTGGTTTGGGGCAGGGGTTTCGTGGGAGACCCAGTACTTC. The chain joins TRBV19 to TRBJ2-5; the D gene is possibly TRBD1 (6 bases). V was trimmed by 3 bases and J by 5 bases, leaving 25 bases between them. Germline V lookup: CDR1 LNHDA, CDR2 SQIVND (reference sequence). This CDR3 has 18 amino acids.

This chain uses TRBV6-6 with TRBJ1-1, with 7 positions matching TRBD1. Germline CDR1 MNHNY, CDR2 SVGAGI (reference sequence). V lost 4 bases and J lost 4; bases outside the gene matches: 6. The CDR3 runs to 14 residues. Here the CDR3 reads CASSWKGQSTEAFF. CDR3 in DNA: TGTGCCAGCAGTTGGAAGGGACAGAGCACTGAAGCTTTCTTT.

This clone came up once. The genes are TRBV6-5 and TRBJ1-2; 10 bases match TRBD1. The CDR3 is 14 amino acids. Germline CDR1 is MNHEY and CDR2 is SVGAGI. Losses at the gene ends were 10 bases for V and 6 bases for J; bases not matched to a gene: 11. The CDR3 nucleotides read TGTGCCACCAAGAGGGACAGGGGCTTGGATGGCTACACCTTC. Translated, it gives CATKRDRGLDGYTF.

The CDR3 loop reads CASSPAGGLYNEQFF. In DNA form, the CDR3 reads TGTGCCAGCAGCCCAGCGGGAGGATTGTACAATGAGCAGTTCTTC. V is TRBV7-9 and J is TRBJ2-1, with TRBD2 identical over 9 bases. V lost 5 bases and J lost 4; bases outside the gene matches: 6. The CDR3 consists of 15 residues. Germline V gene data show CDR1 as SEHNR and CDR2 as FQNEAQ (reference sequence).